This T cell receptor (beta chain) came from a study of T cells after yellow fever vaccination. Study-wide background: Fractions low in cell number were prepared with SMART-Seq v4 Ultra Low Input.

General study points: Abundant clonotypes (contaminants from the bulk population) could be present in FACS-sorted repertoires.

Template switching with 5'RACE generated the TCR cDNA and added a universal primer site and UMIs. TCRdb redid the calling of the 5' RACE reads with MiXCR, one entry per CDR3 protein. Of about 580,000 distinct CDR3 sequences in the sample, around 17% are singletons; the top ten hold around 16%. This clonotype showed up just a few times. Its target is not known. This CDR3 comprises 15 residues. Per germline, CDR1 ENHRY and CDR2 SYGVKD. Trimming took 2 bases from V and 4 from J, leaving 14 bases between them. Sequencing was performed on PBMCs, taken around 5 days after the first yellow fever vaccination. This TCR derives from a man younger than 30 who received the YFV17D yellow fever vaccine. The chain carries TRBV10-3 and TRBJ1-2, with a tentative D call TRBD1 (5 bases). In DNA, the CDR3 is TGTGCCATCAGTGAGGATGGCAGGGCCTTCTATGGCTACACCTTC. Protein sequence: CAISEDGRAFYGYTF.